The 26 T cell receptor beta chains below come from one sample, sequenced in a study of blood T cell repertoires in COVID-19. Libraries were prepared by immunoSEQ multiplex PCR; TCRdb keeps only in-frame clonotypes and omits some of them. The sample records 250,000 to 300,000 clones, 85% to 90% being singletons. Material for sequencing was peripheral blood. These receptors were obtained from a woman between 45 and 60 years old with COVID-19, enrolled during active disease.

V is TRBV10-1 and J is TRBJ2-7, with 8 bases identical to TRBD2. CDR1 is WNHNN, CDR2 SYGVQD, per germline (reference sequence). The CDR3 runs 14 residues. Unmatched junction bases numbered 2, after V lost 2 bases and J lost 2 bases. The CDR3 sequence is CASSETGGPYEQYF. Written as DNA, the CDR3 is TGCGCCAGCAGTGAGACGGGAGGGCCCTACGAGCAGTACTTC.

This sequence joins TRBV11-1 and TRBJ2-3; 12 bases map to TRBD2. CDR3 length: 16 amino acids. The trim removed 1 base at V and 2 bases at J, leaving 1 base unmatched. Germline CDR1 is SGHAT and CDR2 is FQDESV (reference sequence). The CDR3 sequence is CASSLGTSGTTDTQYF. CDR3 nucleotide sequence: TGTGCCAGCAGCTTAGGGACTAGCGGGACCACAGATACGCAGTATTTT. The entire variable domain, with the rest obtained from reference TRBV11-1 and TRBJ2-3, is as follows: EAEVAQSPRYKITEKSQAVAFWCDPISGHATLYWYRQILGQGPELLVQFQDESVVDDSQLPKDRFSAERLKGVDSTLKIQPAELGDSAMYLCASSLGTSGTTDTQYFGPGTRLTVL.

This sequence joins TRBV4-1 and TRBJ2-7; D remains ambiguous. The CDR3 has 14 residues. V was trimmed by 4 bases and J by 7 bases, leaving 17 bases between them. The germline gives CDR1 MGHRA, CDR2 YSYEKL. The CDR3 here is CASSPPMRLREQYF. For the CDR3, the DNA is TGCGCCAGCAGCCCTCCCATGCGGCTTCGTGAGCAGTACTTC.

The J gene is TRBJ2-3, the V gene TRBV24-1, with TRBD2 identical over 7 bases. Losses at the gene ends were 0 bases for V and 0 bases for J; bases not matched to a gene: 5. The germline gives CDR1 KGHDR, CDR2 SFDVKD. The CDR3 contains 17 residues. Here the CDR3 DNA reads TGTGCCACCAGTGATTTGGGAACTAGCGAGAGCACAGATACGCAGTATTTT. It yields the protein CATSDLGTSESTDTQYF.

This chain links TRBV5-4 with TRBJ2-1, with a possible D match to TRBD1 (5 bases). CDR1 SGHNT and CDR2 YYREEE come from the germline V gene (reference sequence). Deletions cut 2 bases from V and 1 base from J, with 10 bases between. CDR3 length: 15 residues. CDR3 nucleotides: TGTGCCAGCAGCTTCAGGGTGGCATCCTACAATGAGCAGTTCTTC. It is translated as CASSFRVASYNEQFF.

The chain couples TRBV11-3 to TRBJ2-1; 12 nucleotides agree with TRBD2. This CDR3 has 15 residues. Germline-derived CDR1 and CDR2 are SGHNT and YENEEA. V was pared by 5 bases and J by 6 bases, with 5 bases of the junction left unmatched. CDR3 in DNA: TGTGCCAGCAGCCCACCGGGACTAGCGGGCAATGAGCAGTTCTTC. Translating gives CASSPPGLAGNEQFF.

The chain recombines TRBV5-8 with TRBJ2-7; TRBD2 aligns across 7 bases. This CDR3 is built from 13 residues. Trimming cost V 4 bases and J 3 bases; bases outside gene matches: 4. Germline assignment: CDR1 SGHTS and CDR2 YDEGEE. This CDR3 is CASSRGLVYEQYF. The CDR3 DNA reads as TGTGCCAGCAGCCGTGGACTAGTCTACGAGCAGTACTTC.

The DNA for the CDR3 is TGTGCTAGTGCCCCAGGGGAACAGGATCAGCCCCAGCATTTT. It specifies CASAPGEQDQPQHF. The chain combines TRBV12-5 with TRBJ1-5; possibly TRBD1 for D (6 bases). Per the germline V gene, CDR1 is LGHNT and CDR2 is FRNRAP. This CDR3 contains 14 residues. Trimming shortened V by 7 bases and J by 5 bases, and 15 bases separated the two germline ends.

The chain recombines TRBV3-1 (or the pseudogene TRBV3-2) with TRBJ2-7, with 8 bases matching TRBD2. Trimming at V came to 4 bases and at J to 7 bases, leaving 15 bases not matched to a gene. There are 16 residues in the CDR3. CDR1 LGHDT and CDR2 YNNKEL come from the germline V gene (reference sequence). The CDR3 here is CASSLTGLAGPKEQYF. The CDR3 coding sequence is TGTGCCAGCAGCCTGACGGGGCTAGCGGGTCCCAAGGAGCAGTACTTC.

This clone was detected many times. The V and J genes are TRBV7-8 and TRBJ2-1, with a weak D call TRBD2 (6 bases). Germline V CDR1 and CDR2: SGHVS, FQNEAQ. This CDR3 contains 16 residues. The germline V and J ends were trimmed by 2 bases and 2 bases, with 13 bases remaining between them. The CDR3 sequence is CASSLFAGITYNEQFF. The CDR3 nucleotides are TGTGCCAGCAGCTTATTCGCGGGGATAACCTACAATGAGCAGTTCTTC.

The DNA of the CDR3 is TGTGCCAGCAGCGGGGTGGGACTCCTTTCTGGGAATGAGCAGTTCTTC. Translated: CASSGVGLLSGNEQFF. The chain carries TRBV9 and TRBJ2-1, with D maybe TRBD2 (6 bases). The germline gives CDR1 SGDLS, CDR2 YYNGEE. V dropped 3 bases and J dropped 7 bases, with 20 bases sitting between them. This CDR3 is built from 16 residues.

This clone has a handful of counts. The chain employs TRBV24-1 and TRBJ1-2, with 8 positions matching TRBD1. This CDR3 has 17 residues. J gave up 4 bases and V 3 bases, and 12 bases lay outside the gene matches. Germline loops: CDR1 KGHDR, CDR2 SFDVKD. CDR3 amino acids: CATSDPLNRGALYGYTF. In nucleotides, the CDR3 is TGTGCCACCAGTGATCCACTTAACAGGGGGGCCCTCTATGGCTACACCTTC.

J is TRBJ1-1 and V is TRBV6-1, with 9 bases fitting TRBD1. The CDR3 runs to 15 residues. The junction had 7 bases not matched to a gene; V was cut back by 2 bases and J by 6 bases. Germline assignment: CDR1 MNHNS and CDR2 SASEGT. The CDR3 here is CASSEPGQGGAEAFF. Here the CDR3 DNA reads TGTGCCAGCAGTGAACCGGGACAGGGAGGCGCTGAAGCTTTCTTT.

Written as DNA, the CDR3 is TGCGCCAGCAGCTTGGTTGGAGATGGAAACACCATATATTTT. Translation: CASSLVGDGNTIYF. This chain connects TRBV5-1 to TRBJ1-3; D gene uncertain. Trimming shortened V by 0 bases and J by 3 bases, and 7 bases separated the two germline ends. The CDR3 contains 14 residues. The germline CDR1 and CDR2 sequences are SGHRS and YFSETQ.

V usage is TRBV29-1 and J usage is TRBJ2-1; TRBD1 aligns across 8 bases. This CDR3 contains 12 residues. Germline CDR1 reads SQVTM; CDR2 reads ANQGSEA. J lost 4 bases, V lost 7 bases, and 3 bases had no gene match. CDR3 loop: CSAGTGYNEQFF. CDR3 sequence (DNA): TGCAGCGCCGGGACAGGTTACAATGAGCAGTTCTTC.

V and J are TRBV14 and TRBJ2-6; D uncertain. Per the germline V gene, CDR1 is SGHDN and CDR2 is FVKESK. The CDR3 has 14 residues. Trimming cost V 1 base and J 1 base, with 2 bases left between them. Written as DNA, the CDR3 is TGTGCCAGCAGCCAAGCTTCTGGGGCCAACGTCCTGACTTTC. Encoded protein: CASSQASGANVLTF.

The chain has TRBV24-1 and TRBJ2-7; possibly TRBD2 for D (6 bases). This CDR3 has 19 residues. V was shortened by 4 bases and J by 3 bases, with 27 bases between the two germline ends. Per germline, CDR1 KGHDR and CDR2 SFDVKD. The CDR3 bases are TGTGCCACCAGTGACAACACACCGACTAGTAGAGGGAATCTCTACGAGCAGTACTTC. Translation: CATSDNTPTSRGNLYEQYF.

This chain links TRBV13 with TRBJ2-1, with 8 bases aligning to TRBD2. V lost 5 bases and J lost 2; bases outside the gene matches: 11. The CDR3 has 17 amino acids. Germline lookup yields CDR1 PRHDT and CDR2 FYEKMQ (reference sequence). DNA for the CDR3: TGTGCCAGCAGCCCGAGACTAGCGAGAATAACCTACAATGAGCAGTTCTTC. It yields the protein CASSPRLARITYNEQFF.

The chain employs TRBV4-1 and TRBJ1-5, with 7 bases lining up with TRBD1. Trimming removed 4 bases from V and 3 bases from J; junction bases left unmatched: 15. Germline V gene data show CDR1 as MGHRA and CDR2 as YSYEKL. This CDR3 region has 18 residues. The CDR3 sequence: CASSPSIGQGDLNQPQHF. For the CDR3, the DNA is TGCGCCAGCAGCCCCTCAATCGGTCAGGGGGACCTCAATCAGCCCCAGCATTTT.

V usage is TRBV29-1 and J usage is TRBJ2-7, with a possible D match to TRBD1 (7 bases). CDR1 and CDR2 from the germline V gene are SQVTM and ANQGSEA. The germline V and J ends were trimmed by 6 bases and 3 bases, with 12 bases remaining between them. CDR3 length: 12 residues. CDR3 protein: CSVSGGGYEQYF. CDR3 coding DNA: TGCAGCGTGTCAGGGGGAGGCTACGAGCAGTACTTC.

The chain uses TRBV11-3 and TRBJ1-1, with 8 positions matching TRBD1. From germline, CDR1 is SGHNT and CDR2 YENEEA. This CDR3 region has 16 residues. V was clipped by 1 base and J by 1 base; unmatched bases: 5. The CDR3 sequence is CASSLGQGRENTEAFF. For the CDR3, the DNA is TGTGCCAGCAGCTTAGGACAGGGGAGGGAGAACACTGAAGCTTTCTTT. The variable domain in full, completed from reference TRBV11-3 and TRBJ1-1, reads EAGVVQSPRYKIIEKKQPVAFWCNPISGHNTLYWYLQNLGQGPELLIRYENEEAVDDSQLPKDRFSAERLKGVDSTLKIQPAELGDSAVYLCASSLGQGRENTEAFFGQGTRLTVV.

The chain carries TRBV11-2 and TRBJ1-2; weak D call: TRBD1 (6 bases). CDR3 size: 14 residues. The ends were cut back, 7 bases at V and 3 bases at J, with 15 bases in the middle. The V gene's germline CDR1 is SGHAT and CDR2 FQNNGV. The CDR3 protein is CASTQRGGDYGYTF. In nucleotides, the CDR3 is TGTGCCAGCACCCAAAGGGGGGGGGACTATGGCTACACCTTC.

The V gene is TRBV12-3 or TRBV12-4, the J gene TRBJ1-1, with D possibly TRBD1 on 6 matching bases. V shed 3 bases and J shed 11 bases, with 16 bases lying between them. The CDR3 has 13 amino acids. This chain's CDR3 is CASSFQGIDRAFF. The CDR3 DNA is TGTGCCAGCAGTTTTCAAGGGATCGACAGGGCTTTCTTT.

The chain joins TRBV6-5 to TRBJ2-3; D remains unclear. Germline V gives CDR1 MNHEY, CDR2 SVGAGI. V was trimmed by 6 bases and J by 2 bases, leaving 9 bases between them. The CDR3 runs 13 residues. CDR3 in DNA: TGTGCCAGCAGGCGAATCGACACAGATACGCAGTATTTT. Protein product: CASRRIDTDTQYF.

This clone was observed a few times. The J gene is TRBJ1-5, the V gene TRBV19; tentatively, D is TRBD1 (5 bases). Per the germline V gene, CDR1 is LNHDA and CDR2 is SQIVND (reference sequence). V was pared by 3 bases and J by 0 bases, with 9 bases between. The CDR3 extends over 15 amino acids. The CDR3 is CASSIRQYSNQPQHF. The CDR3 DNA reads as TGTGCCAGTAGTATTCGACAGTATAGCAATCAGCCCCAGCATTTT.

The chain has TRBV9 and TRBJ2-7, with 8 bases that match TRBD1. CDR1 is SGDLS and CDR2 is YYNGEE in the germline V gene. The CDR3 is made up of 15 amino acids. Unmatched junction bases numbered 9, after V lost 2 bases and J lost 5 bases. In DNA form, the CDR3 reads TGTGCCAGCAGCGTGACCGTGGGGACAGGTAACGAGCAGTACTTC. Protein product: CASSVTVGTGNEQYF.